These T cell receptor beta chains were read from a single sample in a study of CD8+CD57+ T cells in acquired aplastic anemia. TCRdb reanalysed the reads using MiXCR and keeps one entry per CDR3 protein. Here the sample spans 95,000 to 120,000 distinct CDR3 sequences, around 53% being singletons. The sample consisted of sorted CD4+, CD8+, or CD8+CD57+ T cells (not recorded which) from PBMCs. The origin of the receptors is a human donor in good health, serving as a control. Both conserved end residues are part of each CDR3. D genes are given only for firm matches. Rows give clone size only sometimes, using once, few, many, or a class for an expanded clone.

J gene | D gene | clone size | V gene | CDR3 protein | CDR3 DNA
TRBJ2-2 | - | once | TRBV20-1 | CSANTGELFF | TGCAGTGCGAACACCGGGGAGCTGTTTTTT
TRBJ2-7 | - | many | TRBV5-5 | CASSFSSYEQYF | TGTGCCAGCAGCTTCTCCTCCTACGAGCAGTACTTC
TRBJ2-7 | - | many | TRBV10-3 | CASSESETQIAYEQYF | TGTGCCAGCAGTGAGTCTGAGACTCAAATCGCCTACGAGCAGTACTTC
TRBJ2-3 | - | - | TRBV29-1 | CSSPFGGGDTQYF | TGCAGCTCCCCCTTTGGGGGCGGAGATACGCAGTATTTT
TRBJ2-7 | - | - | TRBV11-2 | CASSFQGASSYEQYF | TGTGCCAGCAGCTTCCAAGGGGCAAGCTCCTACGAGCAGTACTTC
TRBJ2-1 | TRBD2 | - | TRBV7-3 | CASSRGTSGDNEQFF | TGTGCCAGCAGTCGCGGGACTAGCGGGGACAATGAGCAGTTCTTC
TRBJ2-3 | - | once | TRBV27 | CASSLAPGSTDTQYF | TGTGCCAGCAGTCTAGCCCCGGGGAGCACAGATACGCAGTATTTT
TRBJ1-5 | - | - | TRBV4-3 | CASSQDHGNQPQHF | TGCGCCAGCAGCCAAGATCACGGTAATCAGCCCCAGCATTTT
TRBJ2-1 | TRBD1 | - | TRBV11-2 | CASSILPGQGADEQFF | TGTGCCAGCAGCATCCTACCGGGACAGGGGGCCGATGAGCAGTTCTTC
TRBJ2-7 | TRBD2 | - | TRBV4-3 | CASSRSFSGGPYEQYF | TGCGCCAGCAGCAGATCCTTTTCGGGGGGGCCCTACGAGCAGTACTTC
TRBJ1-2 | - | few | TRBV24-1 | CATSAGANYGYTF | TGTGCCACTTCCGCAGGGGCTAACTATGGCTACACCTTC
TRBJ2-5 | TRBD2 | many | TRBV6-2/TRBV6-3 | CASSYGLAGEQETQYF | TGTGCCAGCAGTTACGGACTAGCGGGGGAACAAGAGACCCAGTACTTC
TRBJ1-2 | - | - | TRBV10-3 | CATSDDYGYTF | TGTGCCACCAGTGATGACTATGGCTACACCTTC
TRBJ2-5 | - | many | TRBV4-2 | CASSQELGVETQYF | TGTGCCAGCAGCCAAGAGTTAGGGGTGGAGACCCAGTACTTC
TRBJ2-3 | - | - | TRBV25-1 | CASSEFGADTQYF | TGTGCCAGCAGTGAATTTGGTGCAGATACGCAGTATTTT
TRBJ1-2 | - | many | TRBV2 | CASTTAAYGYTF | TGTGCCAGCACGACGGCAGCTTATGGCTACACCTTC
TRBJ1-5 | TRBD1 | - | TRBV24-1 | CATSDSGGAQPQHF | TGTGCCACCAGTGATTCAGGGGGCGCTCAGCCCCAGCATTTT
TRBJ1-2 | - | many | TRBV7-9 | CASSTPTANYGYTF | TGTGCCAGCAGCACCCCGACAGCCAACTATGGCTACACCTTC
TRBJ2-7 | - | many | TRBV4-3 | CASSQGRSYEQYF | TGCGCCAGCAGCCAAGGACGGTCCTACGAGCAGTACTTC
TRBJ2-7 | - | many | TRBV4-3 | CASSQGTQAYEQYF | TGCGCCAGCAGCCAAGGGACACAAGCCTACGAGCAGTACTTC
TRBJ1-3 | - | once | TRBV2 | CASSGWSGENTIYF | TGTGCCAGCAGTGGGTGGAGCGGGGAAAACACCATATATTTT
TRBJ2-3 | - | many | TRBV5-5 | CASSWTGSTDTQYF | TGTGCCAGCAGCTGGACGGGCAGCACAGATACGCAGTATTTT
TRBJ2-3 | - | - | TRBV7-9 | CASSLRLGDTQYF | TGTGCCAGCAGCCTAAGGTTGGGTGATACGCAGTATTTT
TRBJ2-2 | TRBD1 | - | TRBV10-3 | CAIRQGVDTGELFF | TGTGCCATCAGACAGGGGGTCGACACCGGGGAGCTGTTTTTT
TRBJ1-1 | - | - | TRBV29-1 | CSVVDGGGPDTEAFF | TGCAGCGTTGTCGACGGGGGTGGCCCAGACACTGAAGCTTTCTTT
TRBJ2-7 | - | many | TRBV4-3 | CASSQATAGAQQYF | TGCGCCAGCAGCCAAGCTACGGCAGGGGCCCAGCAGTACTTC
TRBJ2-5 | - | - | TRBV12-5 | CASSTEETQYF | TGTGCTAGTTCGACAGAAGAGACCCAGTACTTC
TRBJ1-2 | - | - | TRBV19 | CASAPPQRQGYTF | TGTGCCAGTGCACCGCCCCAGCGACAGGGCTACACCTTC
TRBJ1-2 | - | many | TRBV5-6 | CASTGDHYGYTF | TGTGCCAGTACGGGAGACCACTATGGCTACACCTTC
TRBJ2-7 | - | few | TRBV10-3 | CAIRAGYEQYF | TGTGCCATCAGGGCCGGCTACGAGCAGTACTTC
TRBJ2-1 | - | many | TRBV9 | CASSWDRGGNEQFF | TGTGCCAGCAGCTGGGATAGGGGCGGCAATGAGCAGTTCTTC
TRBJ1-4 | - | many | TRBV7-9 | CASSLLASTDEKLFF | TGTGCCAGCAGCTTACTCGCATCAACGGATGAAAAACTGTTTTTT
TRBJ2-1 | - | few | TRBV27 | CASRLGSYNEQFF | TGTGCCAGCAGACTCGGGAGCTACAATGAGCAGTTCTTC
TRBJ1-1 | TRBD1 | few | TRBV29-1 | CSGGQRMNTEAFF | TGCAGCGGGGGACAGAGGATGAACACTGAAGCTTTCTTT
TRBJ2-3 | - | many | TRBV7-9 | CASSLSRDTQYF | TGTGCCAGCAGCTTAAGTCGAGATACGCAGTATTTT